These T cell receptor beta chains were read from a single sample in a study of T cell responses to AZD1222 COVID-19 vaccine. Only in-frame clones appear in the TCRdb table, and some are missing; sequencing was by immunoSEQ multiplex PCR. This table has some 100,000 clones, approximately 90% appearing once. The starting material was peripheral blood, obtained on day 0 of AZD1222 vaccination. These receptors were taken from an adult in good health. CDR3s include the opening cysteine and the closing phenylalanine or tryptophan. Each record gives: V gene, D gene, CDR3 length, J gene, clone size, CDR3 protein, CDR3 DNA. D genes are given only for firm matches. Rows may omit the clone size; those that give it use once, few, many or a size class.

>TRBV19|TRBD1|18|TRBJ1-5|.
CASTEDWDSFTSNQPQHF
TGTGCCAGTACCGAGGACTGGGACAGCTTTACTAGCAATCAGCCCCAGCATTTT
>TRBV5-5|.|15|TRBJ2-3|.
CASSLDGTSTDTQYF
TGTGCCAGCAGCTTGGACGGTACTAGCACAGATACGCAGTATTTT
>TRBV10-1|.|18|TRBJ2-7|.
CASSPPAELYMSSYEQYF
TGCGCCAGCAGTCCCCCGGCAGAATTGTACATGTCTAGTTACGAGCAGTACTTC
>TRBV7-8|.|15|TRBJ1-5|.
CASSLGRGRNQPQHF
TGTGCCAGCAGCTTAGGCCGGGGGCGCAATCAGCCCCAGCATTTT
>TRBV7-9|.|15|TRBJ2-3|.
CASSLNRARTDTQYF
TGTGCCAGCAGCCTAAACAGGGCTCGCACAGATACGCAGTATTTT
>TRBV20-1|.|14|TRBJ1-2|.
CSASIGAEGGGYTF
TGCAGTGCTAGTATCGGGGCTGAGGGGGGAGGCTACACCTTC
>TRBV5-6|.|17|TRBJ2-5|once
CASSFYAGLGMQETQYF
TGTGCCAGCAGCTTTTACGCCGGGTTGGGGATGCAAGAGACCCAGTACTTC
>TRBV18|.|14|TRBJ1-1|.
CASSPRQREAEAFF
TGTGCCAGCTCACCGAGGCAAAGGGAGGCTGAAGCTTTCTTT
>TRBV18|.|15|TRBJ2-3|.
CASSPLGQDTDTQYF
TGTGCCAGCTCACCACTCGGGCAGGACACAGATACGCAGTATTTT
>TRBV10-2|.|13|TRBJ1-5|once
CATQPGSDQPQHF
TGCGCCACCCAACCAGGAAGCGATCAGCCCCAGCATTTT
>TRBV18|.|12|TRBJ1-5|once
CASSEPGQPQHF
TGTGCCAGCTCGGAACCGGGTCAGCCCCAGCATTTT
>TRBV6-5|.|14|TRBJ2-6|few
CASSLRVRANVLTF
TGTGCCAGCAGTCTTCGGGTACGGGCCAACGTCCTGACTTTC
>TRBV12-5|.|15|TRBJ1-2|.
CASGLRLGACYGYTF
TGTGCTAGTGGTTTGAGGTTAGGGGCCTGCTATGGCTACACCTTC
>TRBV7-9|.|12|TRBJ1-3|.
CASSSQTYTIYF
TGTGCCAGCAGCTCTCAGACTTACACCATATATTTT
>TRBV2|.|11|TRBJ2-3|.
CASSDVVPQYF
TGTGCCAGCAGTGACGTCGTTCCGCAGTATTTT
>TRBV11-1|TRBD1|14|TRBJ2-1|once
CASSLPGTAPDRFF
TGTGCCAGCAGCTTACCGGGGACAGCGCCCGATCGGTTCTTC
>TRBV7-9|TRBD1|16|TRBJ1-1|.
CASAQTGAPVNTEAFF
TGTGCCAGCGCCCAAACAGGGGCGCCCGTGAACACTGAAGCTTTCTTT
>TRBV28|.|11|TRBJ1-6|.
CASSLSRTLHF
TGTGCCAGCAGTTTATCACGAACCCTCCACTTT
>TRBV11-3|.|14|TRBJ2-7|.
CASSPGPGSYEQYF
TGTGCCAGCAGCCCCGGCCCCGGCTCCTACGAGCAGTACTTC
>TRBV30|TRBD1|14|TRBJ1-2|.
CAWSVGQVTYGYTF
TGTGCCTGGAGTGTGGGACAGGTGACCTATGGCTACACCTTC
>TRBV15|.|17|TRBJ1-4|.
CATSRLPGAATNEKLFF
TGTGCCACCAGCAGGCTACCGGGGGCAGCTACTAATGAAAAACTGTTTTTT
>TRBV27|TRBD1|13|TRBJ1-1|.
CASSRTGGAEAFF
TGTGCCAGCAGCCGTACAGGGGGGGCTGAAGCTTTCTTT
>TRBV6-5|.|13|TRBJ1-1|.
CASFESLNTEAFF
TGTGCCAGCTTCGAAAGTCTGAACACTGAAGCTTTCTTT
>TRBV5-1|.|13|TRBJ2-5|.
CASSRTPQETQYF
TGCGCCAGCAGCCGGACGCCACAAGAGACCCAGTACTTC
>TRBV28|.|22|TRBJ1-6|.
CASSSQFLGAGEEGSYNSPLHF
TGTGCCAGCAGTTCGCAGTTCCTTGGGGCAGGAGAGGAGGGCTCCTATAATTCACCCCTCCACTTT
>TRBV11-2|.|13|TRBJ2-1|.
CASSLSRSQEQFF
TGTGCCAGCAGCTTAAGTCGTTCGCAGGAGCAGTTCTTC
>TRBV7-9|.|14|TRBJ1-4|.
CASSPPYPNEKLFF
TGTGCCAGCAGCCCCCCATATCCTAATGAAAAACTGTTTTTT
>TRBV12-3/TRBV12-4|.|13|TRBJ1-5|.
CASSNTINQPQHF
TGTGCCAGCAGTAACACGATTAATCAGCCCCAGCATTTT
>TRBV28|.|16|TRBJ1-2|.
CASIVGVGLGHYGYTF
TGTGCCAGCATCGTGGGCGTTGGTTTGGGACACTATGGCTACACCTTC
>TRBV14|.|16|TRBJ1-5|.
CASSQVSEDSNQPQHF
TGTGCCAGCAGCCAAGTATCAGAGGATAGCAATCAGCCCCAGCATTTT
>TRBV5-1|.|15|TRBJ2-7|.
CASSFLRGSSYEQYF
TGCGCCAGCAGCTTTTTGAGGGGCAGCTCCTACGAGCAGTACTTC
>TRBV30|.|17|TRBJ1-5|once
CAWSEYPGDFSNQPQHF
TGTGCCTGGAGCGAATACCCAGGGGATTTTAGCAATCAGCCCCAGCATTTT
>TRBV5-1|.|11|TRBJ2-7|.
CASSLGVAQYF
TGCGCCAGCAGCTTGGGGGTAGCGCAGTACTTC
>TRBV28|.|14|TRBJ1-3|.
CASSRPSSGNTIYF
TGTGCCAGCAGTAGACCGTCCTCTGGAAACACCATATATTTT
>TRBV4-1|TRBD1|16|TRBJ1-6|.
CASSQLTGAGNSPLHF
TGCGCCAGCAGCCAACTTACAGGGGCTGGGAATTCACCCCTCCACTTT
>TRBV28|.|15|TRBJ1-3|.
CASSLPDTFGNTIYF
TGTGCCAGCAGTTTACCGGACACGTTTGGAAACACCATATATTTT
>TRBV5-5|TRBD2|16|TRBJ2-7|.
CASSLVAGEALVEQYF
TGTGCCAGCAGCCTGGTCGCGGGGGAGGCATTAGTCGAGCAGTACTTC
>TRBV7-9|TRBD1|14|TRBJ1-1|once
CASSRTGGGTEAFF
TGTGCCAGCAGCCGGACAGGGGGCGGCACTGAAGCTTTCTTT
>TRBV2|.|13|TRBJ1-6|.
CASSGTLNSPLHF
TGTGCCAGTTCCGGGACCCTCAATTCACCCCTCCACTTT
>TRBV5-5|.|14|TRBJ1-4|once
CASSFGTMNEKLFF
TGTGCCAGCAGCTTTGGGACAATGAATGAAAAACTGTTTTTT
>TRBV13|TRBD1|13|TRBJ1-2|.
CASSLGTGDGYTF
TGTGCCAGCAGCCTCGGGACAGGGGATGGCTACACCTTC
>TRBV13|TRBD1|16|TRBJ1-3|.
CASSLNRGSSGNTIYF
TGTGCCAGCAGCCTTAACAGGGGGTCCTCTGGAAACACCATATATTTT
>TRBV6-5|TRBD1|14|TRBJ1-1|.
CASRPGGASTEAFF
TGTGCCAGCAGGCCAGGGGGCGCGAGCACTGAAGCTTTCTTT
>TRBV28|.|14|TRBJ1-2|.
CASSSRFRVYGYTF
TGTGCCAGCAGTTCGCGGTTCCGCGTCTATGGCTACACCTTC